Listed below are T cell receptor beta chains from one sample, sequenced in a study of shared clonotypes between healthy human individuals. TCRdb's table, derived via immunoSEQ multiplex PCR, lists solely in-frame clones and lacks some. The profile covers roughly 500,000 clones, with 79% appearing a single time and under 15% taken by the ten largest. The material sequenced was PBMCs. The receptors come from a middle-aged woman in good health. Some clones in this sample may be carry-over from other donors' samples. The CDR3 runs from the conserved cysteine through the conserved F or W. D genes are given only for firm matches. Size is omitted from some rows. Given values are once, few, many or a class for expanded clones.

clone size	V gene	D gene	J gene	CDR3 protein	CDR3 DNA
NA	TRBV28	TRBD1	TRBJ1-1	CASRIGTGEAFF	TGTGCCAGCAGGATCGGGACAGGAGAAGCTTTCTTT
NA	TRBV9	TRBD2	TRBJ2-1	CASSGGSGGSYNEQFF	TGTGCCAGCAGTGGGGGTAGCGGGGGCTCCTACAATGAGCAGTTCTTC
once	TRBV5-4	TRBD2	TRBJ2-3	CASSLAGGSGDTQYF	TGTGCCAGCAGCTTAGCGGGAGGGTCGGGGGATACGCAGTATTTT
NA	TRBV5-1	NA	TRBJ1-3	CASSSGAGNTIYF	TGCGCCAGCAGCTCAGGGGCAGGAAACACCATATATTTT
NA	TRBV7-3	NA	TRBJ2-3	CASSSHRTDTQYF	TGTGCCAGCAGCTCTCATCGCACAGATACGCAGTATTTT
NA	TRBV19	NA	TRBJ1-4	CASSEGRNEKLFF	TGTGCCAGTAGTGAGGGGAGGAATGAAAAACTGTTTTTT
once	TRBV7-9	NA	TRBJ2-5	CASSRGQFQETQYF	TGTGCCAGCAGCCGGGGACAATTCCAAGAGACCCAGTACTTC
NA	TRBV27	NA	TRBJ1-5	CASSLGRNQPQHF	TGTGCCAGCAGTTTAGGAAGAAATCAGCCCCAGCATTTT
NA	TRBV18	TRBD2	TRBJ2-3	CASSPPSGGRSDTQYF	TGTGCCAGCTCACCACCGAGCGGGGGACGCTCAGATACGCAGTATTTT
NA	TRBV10-3	TRBD2	TRBJ2-1	CAISESPSGRAKNEQFF	TGTGCCATCAGTGAGTCCCCGAGCGGGAGGGCCAAGAATGAGCAGTTCTTC
NA	TRBV5-1	NA	TRBJ2-2	CASNVDSPAGETGELFF	TGCGCCAGCAATGTGGACAGCCCCGCCGGTGAGACCGGGGAGCTGTTTTTT
few	TRBV28	NA	TRBJ1-1	CASSLFGVNTEAFF	TGTGCCAGCAGTTTATTCGGGGTTAACACTGAAGCTTTCTTT
NA	TRBV2	TRBD1	TRBJ2-7	CARGQGSYEQYF	TGTGCCAGAGGACAGGGGTCCTACGAGCAGTACTTC
NA	TRBV12-5	NA	TRBJ2-1	CASGDADSSYNEQFF	TGTGCTAGTGGAGACGCGGATAGCTCCTACAATGAGCAGTTCTTC
NA	TRBV5-6	TRBD2	TRBJ2-1	CASSAGTSGRASQFF	TGTGCCAGCAGCGCCGGGACTAGCGGGAGGGCAAGTCAGTTCTTC
many	TRBV28	NA	TRBJ1-4	CASSLLQGPTNEKLFF	TGTGCCAGCAGCCTATTACAGGGCCCAACTAATGAAAAACTGTTTTTT
NA	TRBV5-1	TRBD2	TRBJ2-7	CASSRKAGGFNEQYF	TGCGCCAGCAGTCGAAAAGCGGGAGGGTTCAACGAGCAGTACTTC
NA	TRBV11-1	NA	TRBJ1-3	CASSSWTDISGNTIYF	TGTGCCAGCAGCTCATGGACGGATATCTCTGGAAACACCATATATTTT
NA	TRBV7-2	NA	TRBJ1-5	CASRAQPGQPQHF	TGTGCCAGCAGAGCGCAACCGGGTCAGCCCCAGCATTTT
NA	TRBV27	NA	TRBJ2-3	CASSFRRQVRTDTQYF	TGTGCCAGCAGTTTCCGAAGACAGGTCAGGACAGATACGCAGTATTTT
NA	TRBV18	NA	TRBJ2-1	CASFTLTSFSYNEQFF	TGTGCCAGCTTTACTCTGACGAGCTTCTCCTACAATGAGCAGTTCTTC
NA	TRBV27	NA	TRBJ1-4	CASNKNGLLNEKLFF	TGTGCCAGCAACAAAAACGGGCTCCTTAATGAAAAACTGTTTTTT
NA	TRBV7-6	NA	TRBJ1-4	CASSPLGGRPNEKLFF	TGTGCCAGCAGCCCCCTTGGGGGCCGGCCTAATGAAAAACTGTTTTTT
NA	TRBV5-4	NA	TRBJ2-7	CASSLDQGMGEQYF	TGTGCCAGCAGCTTGGATCAGGGGATGGGCGAGCAGTACTTC
NA	TRBV28	NA	TRBJ1-5	CASSPDRTYQPQHF	TGTGCCAGCAGTCCCGACAGGACCTATCAGCCCCAGCATTTT
NA	TRBV7-9	TRBD1	TRBJ2-5	CASTQRAGGPQETQYF	TGTGCCAGCACCCAGAGGGCAGGGGGCCCCCAAGAGACCCAGTACTTC
NA	TRBV6-6	NA	TRBJ2-1	CASSRGGTFINEQFF	TGTGCCAGCAGCCGCGGAGGGACCTTCATCAATGAGCAGTTCTTC
NA	TRBV14	TRBD1	TRBJ1-5	CASSPRLGGGYSSNQPQHF	TGTGCCAGCAGCCCAAGGTTAGGGGGCGGATATAGTAGCAATCAGCCCCAGCATTTT
NA	TRBV12-5	TRBD1	TRBJ2-7	CASGLEGTGTTYEQYF	TGTGCTAGTGGTTTGGAAGGGACAGGGACTACTTACGAGCAGTACTTC
once	TRBV5-1	TRBD1	TRBJ1-5	CASSPGDRYYSNQPQHF	TGCGCCAGCAGCCCCGGGGACAGATATTATAGCAATCAGCCCCAGCATTTT
NA	TRBV5-1	NA	TRBJ1-2	CASSLDPDTVSNYGYTF	TGCGCCAGCAGCTTGGACCCAGACACGGTCTCGAACTATGGCTACACCTTC
NA	TRBV11-1	NA	TRBJ2-1	CASSLGRLNEQFF	TGTGCCAGCAGCTTAGGCAGGCTCAATGAGCAGTTCTTC
NA	TRBV5-1	TRBD1	TRBJ2-7	CASSAGTGSYEQYF	TGCGCCAGCAGCGCCGGGACAGGCTCCTACGAGCAGTACTTC
NA	TRBV9	NA	TRBJ1-3	CASSIGGSGNTIYF	TGTGCCAGCAGCATAGGGGGGTCCGGAAACACCATATATTTT
NA	TRBV5-4	NA	TRBJ2-7	CASSLAGLGYEQYF	TGTGCCAGCAGCTTGGCTGGATTGGGGTACGAGCAGTACTTC
NA	TRBV2	TRBD1	TRBJ2-7	CASRRDRDYEQYF	TGTGCCAGCAGGCGGGACAGGGACTACGAGCAGTACTTC
NA	TRBV9	TRBD2	TRBJ2-1	CASSGVGLAGGGGEQFF	TGTGCCAGCAGCGGGGTAGGACTAGCGGGAGGTGGGGGTGAGCAGTTCTTC
NA	TRBV9	TRBD1	TRBJ1-4	CASSPGTGAINEKLFF	TGTGCCAGCAGTCCGGGAACAGGGGCCATAAATGAAAAACTGTTTTTT
NA	TRBV14	NA	TRBJ2-1	CATHDYNEQFF	TGTGCCACCCACGATTACAATGAGCAGTTCTTC
few	TRBV19	TRBD1	TRBJ1-1	CASSPQQGAPTEAFF	TGTGCCAGTAGCCCACAGCAGGGGGCTCCGACTGAAGCTTTCTTT
NA	TRBV2	NA	TRBJ2-6	CASEPDSGANVLTF	TGTGCCAGCGAGCCCGACTCTGGGGCCAACGTCCTGACTTTC
few	TRBV6-1	TRBD1	TRBJ1-1	CASSAARGTEAFF	TGTGCCAGCAGTGCGGCCAGGGGGACTGAAGCTTTCTTT
NA	TRBV27	TRBD2	TRBJ2-7	CASRPSGRVGKNYEQYF	TGTGCCAGCAGACCAAGCGGGAGGGTCGGAAAAAACTACGAGCAGTACTTC
few	TRBV25-1	NA	TRBJ1-4	CASSPPGHGDEKLFF	TGTGCCAGCAGCCCACCGGGCCACGGAGATGAAAAACTGTTTTTT
NA	TRBV28	NA	TRBJ2-5	CASSLDRGHPGPGTQYF	TGTGCCAGCAGTTTAGATCGCGGTCACCCCGGTCCCGGGACCCAGTACTTC
few	TRBV18	NA	TRBJ1-1	CASSVIGSEAFF	TGTGCCAGCTCCGTAATCGGGTCTGAAGCTTTCTTT
NA	TRBV7-8	TRBD1	TRBJ1-1	CASSLRGTEAFF	TGTGCCAGCAGCCTCAGGGGGACTGAAGCTTTCTTT
NA	TRBV7-9	NA	TRBJ2-1	CASSLEGRTAYNEQFF	TGTGCCAGCAGCTTAGAGGGGCGGACAGCCTACAATGAGCAGTTCTTC